These T cell receptor beta chains were read from a single sample in a study of shared clonotypes between healthy human individuals. TCRdb keeps only in-frame clones here, not all; method: immunoSEQ multiplex PCR. Of fewer than 2.5 million clones in the sample, approximately 93% were seen once. Sequencing input: naive CD4+ T cells from PBMCs. All receptors come from a man aged 18 to 29 in good health. Some clones in this sample may be carry-over from other donors' samples. Both conserved end residues are part of each CDR3. The order of the fields is V gene, D gene, clone size, J gene, CDR3 protein, CDR3 DNA. D genes are given only for firm matches. Rows give clone size only sometimes, using once, few, many, or a class for an expanded clone.

TRBV21-1	-	-	TRBJ2-2	CASSPFGGELFF	TGTGCCAGCAGCCCGTTCGGGGGGGAGCTGTTTTTT
TRBV29-1	-	-	TRBJ1-4	CSASVATNEKLFF	TGCAGCGCATCGGTGGCAACTAATGAAAAACTGTTTTTT
TRBV5-4	TRBD2	-	TRBJ2-7	CASSLGASGRTHYGQYF	TGTGCCAGCAGCTTAGGGGCTAGCGGGAGGACCCACTACGGGCAGTACTTC
TRBV28	-	-	TRBJ2-1	CASSSHRATEQFF	TGTGCCAGCAGTTCCCACAGGGCGACTGAGCAGTTCTTC
TRBV2	-	few	TRBJ1-3	CASRPDNSGNTIYF	TGTGCCAGCAGGCCCGACAACTCTGGAAACACCATATATTTT
TRBV6-5	TRBD1	once	TRBJ2-7	CASSSNHRGSYEQYF	TGTGCCAGCAGTTCCAACCACAGGGGTAGTTACGAGCAGTACTTC
TRBV5-1	TRBD1	-	TRBJ1-5	CASSLGDREGSNQPQHF	TGCGCCAGCAGCTTGGGGGACAGGGAAGGGAGCAATCAGCCCCAGCATTTT
TRBV6-1	-	-	TRBJ1-1	CASSEGAGTTEAFF	TGTGCCAGCAGTGAGGGGGCTGGGACCACTGAAGCTTTCTTT
TRBV7-2	-	-	TRBJ2-1	CASSHRGEAGGYNEQFF	TGTGCCAGCAGCCATCGTGGGGAAGCGGGTGGCTACAATGAGCAGTTCTTC
TRBV2	-	-	TRBJ1-2	CASSEGVYGYTF	TGTGCCAGCAGTGAAGGGGTCTATGGCTACACCTTC
TRBV7-2	-	-	TRBJ2-7	CASGRGSRYEQYF	TGTGCCAGCGGAAGGGGGTCGCGCTACGAGCAGTACTTC
TRBV2	TRBD1	-	TRBJ2-4	CASTSGTVLAKNIQYF	TGTGCCAGCACTTCCGGGACAGTCTTAGCCAAAAACATTCAGTACTTC
TRBV5-1	TRBD1	once	TRBJ2-5	CASSLLPPGQGLQETQYF	TGCGCCAGCAGCTTGTTGCCCCCGGGACAGGGGCTCCAAGAGACCCAGTACTTC
TRBV11-2	-	-	TRBJ2-3	CASSLSLGVTDTQYF	TGTGCCAGCAGCTTATCCCTGGGGGTCACAGATACGCAGTATTTT
TRBV27	-	-	TRBJ2-7	CASKLGPSYEQYF	TGTGCCAGCAAATTAGGGCCTTCCTACGAGCAGTACTTC
TRBV21-1	-	-	TRBJ2-2	CASSNPNSGLAPNTGELFF	TGTGCCAGCAGCAACCCCAATAGCGGACTAGCCCCGAACACCGGGGAGCTGTTTTTT